The present T cell receptor beta chain was sequenced within a study of blood T cells in healthy people across ages. With respect to this clonotype: Its specificity is not known.

Study results and limitations: Age advanced and TCR beta diversity per million T cells fell, roughly linearly.

Germline CDR1 reads SQVTM; CDR2 reads ANQGSEA. This CDR3 is 15 amino acids long. V was clipped by 7 bases and J by 5 bases; unmatched bases: 16. Then a second PCR, running roughly 7 to 11 cycles, was carried out with a sample-barcoded 5' primer and a J-beta primer mix. TCRdb processed the 5' RACE reads anew with MiXCR; each CDR3 protein has one entry. The table records 850,000 to 1,000,000 distinct CDR3 sequences, around 48% of them present only once. Material for sequencing was blood. The receptor was derived from a man aged 25-45 years in good health. The chain carries TRBV29-1 and TRBJ2-5, with TRBD1 matching over 7 bases. The CDR3, as DNA: TGCAGCGCCTCGGAAGGGGGCCTTGTTGCCGAGACCCAGTACTTC. The encoded protein is CSASEGGLVAETQYF.